The following is a TCR beta chain sequence with its context. What it binds is not known. This sample is part of a study of T cell responses to AZD1222 COVID-19 vaccine. Regarding the study as a whole: Only 5 or 6 people who got AZD1222 tested seropositive at baseline. Researchers report vaccine-associated CD4 TCRs spanning spike, with dominance at 160-218 and 743-854. Repertoire sampling happened only post peak T cell response.

Method: immunoSEQ multiplex PCR; TCRdb's copy keeps in-frame clones and lacks some. The table has about 100,000 clones, around 90% seen once; the top ten hold roughly 2%. Germline assignment: CDR1 SGHAT and CDR2 FQNNGV. The CDR3 spans 18 residues. Trimming removed 0 bases at V and 4 bases at J, with 18 bases between. This chain connects TRBV11-2 to TRBJ2-2; tentatively, D is TRBD1 (5 bases). The receptor was derived from an adult in good health. The starting material was peripheral blood, obtained on day 0 of AZD1222 vaccination. CDR3 DNA: TGTGCCAGCAGCTTAGATCAGAATTTTGGGGCATTCACCGGGGAGCTGTTTTTT. This gives the protein CASSLDQNFGAFTGELFF.